This T cell receptor (beta chain) was identified in a study of blood T cell repertoires in COVID-19. Original handling: Cell counts per sample came from amplifying reference gene primers. The repertoire was sequenced with immunoSEQ multiplex PCR; TCRdb's copy has only in-frame clones and lacks some. V and J calls and clone size are given by that table; D and trimming were obtained from the DNA. Of 65,000 to 80,000 clones listed, about 88% were seen once; the top ten hold about 2.7%. In germline, CDR1 is LGHDT, CDR2 YNNKEL (reference sequence). V shed 1 base and J 5 bases; nucleotides not matched to a gene: 6. The CDR3 length is 15 residues.

The TCR was taken from a man between 65 and 85 years old with active or convalescent COVID-19. The V call is TRBV3-1 (or the pseudogene TRBV3-2), the J call TRBJ2-5; 8 positions match TRBD1. The sample was peripheral blood. The CDR3 here is CASSQVSGGFETQYF. CDR3 nucleotides: TGTGCCAGCAGCCAAGTATCAGGGGGCTTTGAGACCCAGTACTTC.